What follows is one T cell receptor (beta chain) and its context. This clonotype was seen more than once but under ten times. Its antigen specificity is not known. Per-base qualities were not stored, and no clone one base away is much larger. Germline trimming amounts to 6 bases on V and 5 bases on J, with 16 as the count of junction bases outside the gene matches. The CDR3 runs 17 amino acids, cysteine and phenylalanine included. The retained sequence is limited to the CDR3, 51 bases, with the frame set at the first base. CDR1 and CDR2, looked up from the germline V gene (reference sequence), are DFQATT and SNEGSKA. The data originate from a study of blood T cells in healthy people across ages (dated by TCRdb to between 2014 and 2017). A note on the overall study: In model experiments, roughly one uniquely barcoded TCR beta cDNA molecule per two T cells was captured by template switching. The study measured age-related changes in TCR beta repertoire diversity using deep sequencing normalized with unique cDNA molecular identifiers. The donors were split into four age groups: young (average about 16 years), middle-aged (roughly 39), aged (approximately 60) and long-lived (roughly 86). To avoid experimental bias, donors of different ages were spread randomly across the sequencing lanes. Two additional independent replicas of 1 million unique cDNA reads from the same blood draw were analyzed for two donors (one aged 18 to 29 and one aged 80 or older).

Donors were 35 to 40 systemically healthy Caucasian individuals from Russia aged about 6 to 100 years. Each donor gave around 9.9 milliliters of peripheral blood, collected into EDTA-treated Vacutainer tubes. Ficoll-Paque density-gradient centrifugation was used to isolate PBMCs, with at least 7 million per sample. Total RNA, at least 6 micrograms per sample, was extracted from PBMCs with Trizol reagent. For every donor, flow cytometry on a PBMC aliquot measured the percentage of naive CD45RAhigh/CD27high T cells. Findings and caveats that apply to the study as a whole: There was a strong correlation between observed TCR beta diversity and the percentage of naive T cells measured by flow cytometry. Estimates of total diversity based on one million sequenced T cells were considered lower bounds and underestimates. Since profiling was done on bulk unsorted PBMCs, naive and antigen-experienced compartments could not be conclusively compared. Compared with the aged group, the long-lived group had more naive CD4+ T cells, fewer expanded clones and increased TCR diversity, suggesting age selection. Observed TCR beta diversity per million T cells fell roughly linearly with age, and a significant reduction was already apparent by age roughly 40. Because donor CMV infection status was unknown, age-related changes in expanded clonotypes were potentially confounded.

The receptor library was made with 5' RACE. For sequencing, an Illumina HiSeq 2500 was employed. A second PCR of about 7 to 12 cycles was run with a J-beta primer mix and a sample-barcoded 5' primer. A template-switch 5' adaptor carrying 12 random nucleotides introduced a unique molecular identifier onto each TCR beta cDNA molecule. At least 2.5 million CDR3-containing paired-end reads were obtained from each sample. First-strand cDNA was synthesized from all RNA with the Mint cDNA synthesis kit, primed by a TRBC-specific oligonucleotide. All cDNA was treated with uracil-DNA glycosylase and then went through a first 18-cycle PCR with the universal primers M1SS and BC2_uni_R. Per the original workflow: For normalization, 1 million high-quality reads, each with a distinct molecular identifier, were randomly selected from each sample. Reads with shared molecular identifiers were discarded instead of being binned into consensus sequences. MiTCR, with a Q25 quality threshold and the strictest error-elimination algorithm, was used for CDR3 identification, clonotype clustering and error correction. A nonparametric unseen species model with Euler transformation was used to estimate lower-bound total TCR beta diversity. TCRdb reanalyzed the raw reads on its own, using fastp at Q25 for trimming and MiXCR for clone calling, and kept in-frame beta chains. Rows matching on CDR3 protein sequence are summarized as one entry with the most common DNA and genes. The V and J calls and clone size are TCRdb's, not the authors'. This sample has just under 900,000 distinct CDR3 sequences in its table, and under 35% of those were observed once. Jointly, the top ten make up roughly 17% of the sample.

The specimen sequenced was blood. The chain couples TRBV20-1 to TRBJ2-5; 12 bases in the middle match TRBD2. The receptor comes from an elderly woman in good health. The CDR3 corresponds to CSARPTSGGTRVETQYF. The DNA sequence is TGCAGTGCGCGGCCTACTAGCGGGGGGACCCGGGTGGAGACCCAGTACTTC.